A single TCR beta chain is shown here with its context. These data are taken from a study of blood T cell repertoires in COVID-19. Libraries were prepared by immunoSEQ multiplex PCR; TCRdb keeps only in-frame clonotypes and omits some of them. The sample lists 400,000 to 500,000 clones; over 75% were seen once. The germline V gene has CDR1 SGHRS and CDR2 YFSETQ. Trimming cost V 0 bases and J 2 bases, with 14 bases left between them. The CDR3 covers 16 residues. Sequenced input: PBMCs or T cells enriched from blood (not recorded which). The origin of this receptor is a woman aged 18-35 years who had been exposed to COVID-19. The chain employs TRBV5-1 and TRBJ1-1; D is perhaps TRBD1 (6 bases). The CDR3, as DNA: TGCGCCAGCAGCTTGGGGCTGGACAGACCAAACACTGAAGCTTTCTTT. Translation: CASSLGLDRPNTEAFF.